This TCR beta chain was recorded in a study of T cell repertoires in ileal Crohn's disease. The overall study: Median disease duration was about 7.9 years; around 35% smoked at surgery. Regarding the study as a whole: Clonal expansions were more frequent in active smokers than non-smokers at surgery. Compared with CD4 T cells, sorted CD8 cells carried more expanded clones.

Roughly 470 nanograms of biopsy DNA per sample underwent TCRB immunosequencing. Profiling relied on immunoSEQ multiplex PCR, and the TCRdb table lists in-frame clones only, not all of them. The data contain some 2,000 clones, more than 65% of them singletons. This clone has more than one count but fewer than ten. Its antigen remains unknown. Per the germline V gene, CDR1 is LNHDA and CDR2 is SQIVND (reference sequence). This CDR3 region has 13 residues. Trimming removed 6 bases from V and 1 base from J, with 8 bases in between. This TCR derives from an adult with Crohn's disease. The sequenced sample was ileal tissue. V is TRBV19 and J is TRBJ2-3; D is perhaps TRBD1 (5 bases). In DNA form, the CDR3 reads TGTGCCAGTAGAATACAGGGCACAGATACGCAGTATTTT. Its protein product is CASRIQGTDTQYF.